Here is one T cell receptor beta chain with its context. Its cognate antigen is unknown. CDR3 length equals 15 residues. In germline, CDR1 is MNHNY, CDR2 SVGAGI (reference sequence). Using a J-beta primer mix together with a sample-barcoded 5' primer, a second PCR was run for roughly 6 to 12 cycles. TCRdb re-called the 5' RACE reads through MiXCR, storing one row per CDR3 protein. The sample carries roughly 830,000 distinct CDR3 sequences, around 62% recorded once. These data are taken from a study of blood T cells in healthy people across ages. General study results and limits: Higher diversity and more naive CD4+ cells were features of long-lived donors, compared to aged donors. Roughly linear declines in TCR beta diversity per million T cells occurred with age.

The chain couples TRBV6-6 to TRBJ2-5, with TRBD1 matching over 8 bases. The closer fit of TRBJ2-7 to the DNA end suggests the J call may be wrong. The sequenced material came from blood. The source of this sequence is a man younger than 45 in good health. The CDR3 bases are TGTGCCAGCAGTTACAGTGACAGGGGCCCGTACGAGCAGTACTTC. Protein: CASSYSDRGPYEQYF.